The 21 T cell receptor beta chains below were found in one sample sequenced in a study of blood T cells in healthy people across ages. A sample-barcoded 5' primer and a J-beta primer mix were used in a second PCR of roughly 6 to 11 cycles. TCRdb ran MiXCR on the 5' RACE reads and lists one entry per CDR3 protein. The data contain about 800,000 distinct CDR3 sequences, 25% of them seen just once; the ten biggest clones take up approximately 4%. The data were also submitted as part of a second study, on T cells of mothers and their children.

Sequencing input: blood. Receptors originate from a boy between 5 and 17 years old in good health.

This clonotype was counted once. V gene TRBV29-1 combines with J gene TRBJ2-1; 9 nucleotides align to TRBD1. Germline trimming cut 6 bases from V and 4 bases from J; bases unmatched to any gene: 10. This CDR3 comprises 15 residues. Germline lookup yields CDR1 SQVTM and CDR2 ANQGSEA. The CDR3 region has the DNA TGCAGCGTGATCCAACAGGGGGCGGGTTACAATGAGCAGTTCTTC. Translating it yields CSVIQQGAGYNEQFF.

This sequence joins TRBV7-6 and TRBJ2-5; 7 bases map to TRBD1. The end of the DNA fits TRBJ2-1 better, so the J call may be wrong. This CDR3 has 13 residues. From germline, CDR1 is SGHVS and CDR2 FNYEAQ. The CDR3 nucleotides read TGTGCCAGCAGCCCGACAGGGAGCGATGAGCAGTTCTTC. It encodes CASSPTGSDEQFF.

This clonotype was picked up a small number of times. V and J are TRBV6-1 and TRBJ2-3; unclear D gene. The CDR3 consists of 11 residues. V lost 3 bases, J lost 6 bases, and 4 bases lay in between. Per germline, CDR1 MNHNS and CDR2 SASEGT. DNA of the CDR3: TGTGCCAGCAGTGAGAGCGATACGCAGTATTTT. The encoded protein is CASSESDTQYF.

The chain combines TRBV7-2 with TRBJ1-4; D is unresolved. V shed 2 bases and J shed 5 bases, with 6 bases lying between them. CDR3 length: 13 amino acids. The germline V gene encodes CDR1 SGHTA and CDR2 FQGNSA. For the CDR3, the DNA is TGTGCCAGCAGCTTACGGGCAAATGAAAAACTGTTTTTT. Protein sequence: CASSLRANEKLFF.

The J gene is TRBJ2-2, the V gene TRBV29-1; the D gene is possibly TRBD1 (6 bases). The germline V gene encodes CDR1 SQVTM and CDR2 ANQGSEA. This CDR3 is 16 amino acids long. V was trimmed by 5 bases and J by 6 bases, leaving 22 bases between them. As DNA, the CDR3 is TGCAGCGTTCCTTCGCCTGGGGGCAGGGGCCCCGGGGAGCTGTTTTTT. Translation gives CSVPSPGGRGPGELFF.

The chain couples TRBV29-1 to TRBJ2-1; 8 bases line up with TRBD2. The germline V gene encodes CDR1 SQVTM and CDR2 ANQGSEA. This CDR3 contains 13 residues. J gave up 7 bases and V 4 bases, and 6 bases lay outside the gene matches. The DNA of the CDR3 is TGCAGCGTTGGGGATAGCGGGAAAAATGAGCAGTTCTTC. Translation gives CSVGDSGKNEQFF.

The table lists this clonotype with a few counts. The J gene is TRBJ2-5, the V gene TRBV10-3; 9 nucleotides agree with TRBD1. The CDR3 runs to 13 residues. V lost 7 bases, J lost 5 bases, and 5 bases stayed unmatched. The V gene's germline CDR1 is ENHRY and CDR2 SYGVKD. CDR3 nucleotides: TGTGCCATCAAACAGGGGGCGGACGAGACCCAGTACTTC. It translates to CAIKQGADETQYF.

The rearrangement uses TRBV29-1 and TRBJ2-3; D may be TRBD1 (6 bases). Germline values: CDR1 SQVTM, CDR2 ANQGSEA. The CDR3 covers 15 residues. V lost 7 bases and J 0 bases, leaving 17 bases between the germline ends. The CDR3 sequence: CSGVPRQASTDTQYF. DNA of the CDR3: TGCAGCGGGGTTCCGAGACAGGCGAGCACAGATACGCAGTATTTT.

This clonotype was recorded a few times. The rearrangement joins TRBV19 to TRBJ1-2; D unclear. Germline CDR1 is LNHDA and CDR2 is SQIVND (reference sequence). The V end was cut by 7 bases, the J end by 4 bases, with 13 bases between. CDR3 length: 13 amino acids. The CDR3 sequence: CASTLAGSYGYTF. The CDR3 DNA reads TGTGCCAGTACCCTGGCCGGGAGCTATGGCTACACCTTC.

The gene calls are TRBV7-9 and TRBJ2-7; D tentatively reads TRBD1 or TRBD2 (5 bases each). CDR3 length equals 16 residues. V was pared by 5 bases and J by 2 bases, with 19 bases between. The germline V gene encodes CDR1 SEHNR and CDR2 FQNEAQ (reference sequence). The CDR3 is CASSDGEGPLTYEQYF. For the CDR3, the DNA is TGTGCCAGCAGCGACGGCGAGGGGCCACTTACCTACGAGCAGTACTTC.

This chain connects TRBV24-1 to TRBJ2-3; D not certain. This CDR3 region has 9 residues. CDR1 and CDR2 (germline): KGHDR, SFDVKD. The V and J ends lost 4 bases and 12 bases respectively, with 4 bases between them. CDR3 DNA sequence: TGTGCCACCAGTGAAGACCAGTATTTT. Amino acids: CATSEDQYF.

The CDR3 protein is CASSLLTGVFVEQFF. In DNA, the CDR3 is TGTGCCAGCAGCCTTCTGACAGGGGTGTTTGTTGAGCAGTTCTTC. The J gene is TRBJ2-1, the V gene TRBV7-9; 8 bases line up with TRBD1. The CDR3 is 15 amino acids. Germline V CDR1 and CDR2: SEHNR, FQNEAQ (reference sequence). Unmatched junction bases numbered 12, after V lost 5 bases and J lost 9 bases.

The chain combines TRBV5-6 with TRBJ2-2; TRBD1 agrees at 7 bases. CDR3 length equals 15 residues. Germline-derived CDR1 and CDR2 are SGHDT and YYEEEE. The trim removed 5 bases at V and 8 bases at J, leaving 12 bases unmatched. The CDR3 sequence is CASRSDREALGELFF. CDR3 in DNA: TGTGCCAGCAGATCAGACAGGGAAGCGTTAGGGGAGCTGTTTTTT.

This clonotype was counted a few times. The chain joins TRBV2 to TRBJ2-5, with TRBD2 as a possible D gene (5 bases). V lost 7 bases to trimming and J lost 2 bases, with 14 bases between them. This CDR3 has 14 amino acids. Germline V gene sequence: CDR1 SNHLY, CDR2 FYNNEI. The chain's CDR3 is CASTRGLQQETQYF. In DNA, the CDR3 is TGTGCCAGCACTCGAGGGCTGCAACAAGAGACCCAGTACTTC.

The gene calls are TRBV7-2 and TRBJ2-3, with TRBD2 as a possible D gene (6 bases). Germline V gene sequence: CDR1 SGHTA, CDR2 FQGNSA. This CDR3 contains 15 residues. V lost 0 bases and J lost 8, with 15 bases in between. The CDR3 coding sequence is TGTGCCAGCAGCTTAGCGGGCGGGACCTCAGTTACGCAGTATTTT. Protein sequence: CASSLAGGTSVTQYF.

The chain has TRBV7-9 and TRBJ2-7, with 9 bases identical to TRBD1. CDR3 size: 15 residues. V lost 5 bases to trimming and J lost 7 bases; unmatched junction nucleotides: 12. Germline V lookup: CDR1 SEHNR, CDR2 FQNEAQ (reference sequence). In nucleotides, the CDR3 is TGTGCCAGCAGCCTACCGGGACAGGGTCTAACGGAGCAGTACTTC. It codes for CASSLPGQGLTEQYF.

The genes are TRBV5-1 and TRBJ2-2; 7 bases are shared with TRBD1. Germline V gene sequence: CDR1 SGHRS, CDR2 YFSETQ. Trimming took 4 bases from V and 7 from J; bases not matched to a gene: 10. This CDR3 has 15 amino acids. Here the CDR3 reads CASSTRQGSNGELFF. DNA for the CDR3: TGCGCCAGCAGCACCCGACAGGGTTCAAACGGGGAGCTGTTTTTT.

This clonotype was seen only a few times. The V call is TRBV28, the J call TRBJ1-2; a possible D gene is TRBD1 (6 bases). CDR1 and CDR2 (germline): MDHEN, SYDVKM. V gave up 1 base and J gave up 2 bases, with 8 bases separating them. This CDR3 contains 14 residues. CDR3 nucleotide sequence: TGTGCCAGCAGTTTATACCAGGGGAACTATGGCTACACCTTC. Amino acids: CASSLYQGNYGYTF.

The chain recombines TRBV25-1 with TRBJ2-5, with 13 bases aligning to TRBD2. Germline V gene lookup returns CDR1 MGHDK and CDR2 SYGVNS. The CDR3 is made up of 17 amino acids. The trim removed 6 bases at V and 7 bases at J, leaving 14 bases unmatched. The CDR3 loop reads CASRSTSGGSDTTTQYF. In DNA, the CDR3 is TGTGCCAGCAGATCGACTAGCGGGGGGTCGGATACGACGACCCAGTACTTC.

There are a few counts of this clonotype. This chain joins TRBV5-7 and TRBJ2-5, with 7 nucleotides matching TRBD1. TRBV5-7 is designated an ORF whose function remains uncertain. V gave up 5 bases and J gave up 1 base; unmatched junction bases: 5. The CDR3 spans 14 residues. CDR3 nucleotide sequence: TGTGCCAGCAGGGCTCGGGACAGCCAAGAGACCCAGTACTTC. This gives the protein CASRARDSQETQYF.

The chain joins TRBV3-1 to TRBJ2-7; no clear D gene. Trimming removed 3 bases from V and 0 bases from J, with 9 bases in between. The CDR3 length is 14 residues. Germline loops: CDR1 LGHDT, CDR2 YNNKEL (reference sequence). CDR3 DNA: TGTGCCAGCAGCCATTCTGGCCTCTCCTACGAGCAGTACTTC. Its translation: CASSHSGLSYEQYF.